Sequencing of this TCR beta chain was carried out in a study of graft-versus-host responses after intestinal transplantation. The authors processed graft tissue to release intraepithelial and lamina propria lymphocytes. The V and J ends lost 8 bases and 2 bases, in that order; junction bases with no gene match: 8. Germline assignment: CDR1 SNHLY and CDR2 FYNNEI. The CDR3 is made up of 15 amino acids. Using immunoSEQ multiplex PCR, the repertoire was profiled, and TCRdb retains in-frame clones only, with some absent. In the table there are 3,000 to 4,500 clones, 55% to 80% of which are singletons. The sequences come from ileum tissue, collected about 980 days after intestinal transplantation. This chain uses TRBV2 with TRBJ2-7; 11 nucleotides line up with TRBD2. This receptor was taken from a human patient who received an intestinal transplant, so some T cells may come from the graft donor. CDR3 sequence: CASAPTSGATYEQYV. CDR3 sequence (DNA): TGTGCCAGCGCCCCGACTAGCGGGGCGACCTACGAGCAGTACGTC.